This T cell receptor beta chain is from a study of blood T cell repertoires in COVID-19. The overall study: Samples representing acute and convalescent COVID-19 were sourced from the United States, Italy and Spain. Nucleic acid was either cDNA or gDNA, and it came from T cells, B-cell-depleted T cells, or PBMCs.

Per the original methods: The authors estimated nucleated cell counts from reference gene primer amplification. Only in-frame clones appear in the TCRdb table, and some are missing; sequencing was by immunoSEQ multiplex PCR. Clone size and V and J calls were adopted from that table, with D and trimming inferred from the DNA. The data show roughly 140,000 clones, with 75% to 85% seen just once and about 4.2% held by the top ten. CDR1 is SGHRS and CDR2 is YFSETQ in the germline V gene. Trimming at V came to 6 bases and at J to 4 bases, leaving 9 bases not matched to a gene. The CDR3 runs 14 residues. The sequenced sample was peripheral blood. The J gene is TRBJ1-1, the V gene TRBV5-1; 7 bases are shared with TRBD1. This receptor was taken from a woman aged 80 or over with acute or convalescent COVID-19. The CDR3 DNA follows: TGCGCCAGCACCAGACAGGGAGGAATCACTGAAGCTTTCTTT. Amino acids: CASTRQGGITEAFF.